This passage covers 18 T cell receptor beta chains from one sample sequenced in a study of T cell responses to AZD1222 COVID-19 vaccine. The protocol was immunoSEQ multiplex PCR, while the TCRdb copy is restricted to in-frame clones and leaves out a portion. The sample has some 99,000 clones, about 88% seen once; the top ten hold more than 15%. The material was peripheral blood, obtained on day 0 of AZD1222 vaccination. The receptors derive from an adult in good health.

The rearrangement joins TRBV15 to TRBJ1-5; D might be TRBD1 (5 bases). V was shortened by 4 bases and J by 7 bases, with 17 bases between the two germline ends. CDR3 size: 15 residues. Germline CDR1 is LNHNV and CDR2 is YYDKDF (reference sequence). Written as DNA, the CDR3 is TGTGCCACCAGCATTAGAGTTATGGGGCGGCAGCCCCAGCATTTT. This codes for CATSIRVMGRQPQHF.

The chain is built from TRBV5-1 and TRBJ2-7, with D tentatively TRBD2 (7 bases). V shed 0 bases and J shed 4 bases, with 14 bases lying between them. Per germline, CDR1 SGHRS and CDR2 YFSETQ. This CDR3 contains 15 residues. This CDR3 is CASSLGRGGRYEQYF. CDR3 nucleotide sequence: TGCGCCAGCAGCTTGGGGCGCGGGGGCAGGTACGAGCAGTACTTC.

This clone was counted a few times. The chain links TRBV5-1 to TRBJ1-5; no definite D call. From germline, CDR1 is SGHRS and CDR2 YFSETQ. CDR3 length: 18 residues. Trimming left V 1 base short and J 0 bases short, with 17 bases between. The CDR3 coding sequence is TGCGCCAGCAGCTTGTGGGCCCCTGATGGAGATAGCAATCAGCCCCAGCATTTT. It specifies CASSLWAPDGDSNQPQHF.

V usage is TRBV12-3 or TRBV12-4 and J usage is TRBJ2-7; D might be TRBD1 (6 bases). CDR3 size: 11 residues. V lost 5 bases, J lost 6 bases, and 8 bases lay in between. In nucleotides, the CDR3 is TGTGCCAGCAGTATAGGGGGCGAGCAGTACGTC. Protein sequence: CASSIGGEQYV.

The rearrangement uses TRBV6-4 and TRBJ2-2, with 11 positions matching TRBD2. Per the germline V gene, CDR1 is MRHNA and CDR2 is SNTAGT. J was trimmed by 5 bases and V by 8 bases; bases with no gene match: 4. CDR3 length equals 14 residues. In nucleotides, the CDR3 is TGTGCCAGCCGTCGGACTAGCGGGACCGGGGAGCTGTTTTTT. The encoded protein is CASRRTSGTGELFF.

Written as DNA, the CDR3 is TGTGCCTGGAGTCAGGGACAGAAGGATCAGCCCCAGCATTTT. Protein product: CAWSQGQKDQPQHF. The chain is built from TRBV30 and TRBJ1-5; 7 bases fit TRBD1. Trimming cost V 2 bases and J 5 bases; bases outside gene matches: 6. Germline lookup yields CDR1 GTSNPN and CDR2 SVGIG (reference sequence). The CDR3 covers 14 residues.

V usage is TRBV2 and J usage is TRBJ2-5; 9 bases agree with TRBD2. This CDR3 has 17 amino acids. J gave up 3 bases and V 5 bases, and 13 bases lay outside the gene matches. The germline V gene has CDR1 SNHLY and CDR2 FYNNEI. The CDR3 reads CASSPTRGASGKETQYF. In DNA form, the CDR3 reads TGTGCCAGCAGTCCCACGAGAGGGGCTAGCGGGAAAGAGACCCAGTACTTC.

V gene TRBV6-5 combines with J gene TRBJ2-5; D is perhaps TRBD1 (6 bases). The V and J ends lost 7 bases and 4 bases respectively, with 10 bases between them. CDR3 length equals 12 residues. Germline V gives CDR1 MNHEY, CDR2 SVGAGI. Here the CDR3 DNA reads TGTGCCAGCAACAGGGCAGGAGAGACCCAGTACTTC. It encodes CASNRAGETQYF.

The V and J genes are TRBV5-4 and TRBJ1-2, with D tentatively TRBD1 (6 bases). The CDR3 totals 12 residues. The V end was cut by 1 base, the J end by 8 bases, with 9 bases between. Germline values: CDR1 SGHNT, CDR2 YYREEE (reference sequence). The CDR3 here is CASSLRGSGYTF. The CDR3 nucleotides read TGTGCCAGCAGCTTGAGGGGGTCGGGCTACACCTTC.

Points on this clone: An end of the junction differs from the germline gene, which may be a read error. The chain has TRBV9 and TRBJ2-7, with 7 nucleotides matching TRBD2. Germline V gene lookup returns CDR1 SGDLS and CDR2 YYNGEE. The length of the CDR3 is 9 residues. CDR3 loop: CATGGLLNF. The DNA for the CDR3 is TGTGCCACGGGGGGACTCCTGAACTTC.

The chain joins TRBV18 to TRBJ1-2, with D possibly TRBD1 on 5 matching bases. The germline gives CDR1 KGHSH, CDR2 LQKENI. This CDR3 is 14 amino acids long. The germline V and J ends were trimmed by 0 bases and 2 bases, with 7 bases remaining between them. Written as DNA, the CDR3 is TGTGCCAGCTCACCACCGGGGACCAACTATGGCTACACCTTC. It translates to CASSPPGTNYGYTF.

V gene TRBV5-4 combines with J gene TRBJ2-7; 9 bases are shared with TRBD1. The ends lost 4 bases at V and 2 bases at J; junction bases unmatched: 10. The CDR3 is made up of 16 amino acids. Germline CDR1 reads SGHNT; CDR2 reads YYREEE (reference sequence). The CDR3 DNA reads TGTGCCAGCAGCCTTGCCCCAAGACAGGGGGCCTACGAGCAGTACTTC. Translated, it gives CASSLAPRQGAYEQYF.

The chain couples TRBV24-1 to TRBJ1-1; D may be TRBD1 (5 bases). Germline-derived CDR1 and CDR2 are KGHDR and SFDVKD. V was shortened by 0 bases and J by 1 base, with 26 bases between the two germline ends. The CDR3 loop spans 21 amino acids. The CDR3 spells CATSDLLLCGTEKISNTEAFF. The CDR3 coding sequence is TGTGCCACCAGTGATTTGCTACTTTGCGGGACCGAAAAAATTTCGAACACTGAAGCTTTCTTT.

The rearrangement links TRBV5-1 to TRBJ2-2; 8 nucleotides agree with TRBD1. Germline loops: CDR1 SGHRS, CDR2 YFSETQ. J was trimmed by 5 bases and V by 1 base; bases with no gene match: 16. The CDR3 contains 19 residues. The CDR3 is CASSLYIAQGASGTGELFF. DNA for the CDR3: TGCGCCAGCAGCTTGTATATTGCCCAGGGGGCCTCGGGGACCGGGGAGCTGTTTTTT.

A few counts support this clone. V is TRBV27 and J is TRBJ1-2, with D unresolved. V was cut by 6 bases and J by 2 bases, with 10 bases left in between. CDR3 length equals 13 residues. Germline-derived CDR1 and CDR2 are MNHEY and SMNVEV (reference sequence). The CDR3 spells CASRGAGNYGYTF. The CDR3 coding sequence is TGTGCCAGCAGGGGCGCGGGCAACTATGGCTACACCTTC.

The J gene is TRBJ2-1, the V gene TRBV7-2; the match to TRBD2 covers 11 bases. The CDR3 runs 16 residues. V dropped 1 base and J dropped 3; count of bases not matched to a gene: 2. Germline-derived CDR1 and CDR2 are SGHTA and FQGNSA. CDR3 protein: CASSLVLAGGYNEQFF. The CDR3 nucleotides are TGTGCCAGCAGCTTAGTGCTAGCGGGGGGCTACAATGAGCAGTTCTTC.

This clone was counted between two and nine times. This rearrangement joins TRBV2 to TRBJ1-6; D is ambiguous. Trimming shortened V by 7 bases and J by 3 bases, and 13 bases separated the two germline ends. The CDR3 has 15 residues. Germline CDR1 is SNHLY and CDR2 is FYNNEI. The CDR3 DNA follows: TGTGCCAGCAATCGGGATCTGGGCTATAATTCACCCCTCCACTTT. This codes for CASNRDLGYNSPLHF.

The CDR3 reads CASGDLNEKLFF. The CDR3 DNA is TGCGCCAGCGGGGACCTTAATGAAAAACTGTTTTTT. The rearrangement joins TRBV4-3 to TRBJ1-4; perhaps TRBD1 as D (5 bases). The V gene lost 8 bases and the J gene lost 4 bases, with 8 bases spanning the gap. The CDR3 extends over 12 amino acids. The V gene's germline CDR1 is LGHNA and CDR2 YSLEER.